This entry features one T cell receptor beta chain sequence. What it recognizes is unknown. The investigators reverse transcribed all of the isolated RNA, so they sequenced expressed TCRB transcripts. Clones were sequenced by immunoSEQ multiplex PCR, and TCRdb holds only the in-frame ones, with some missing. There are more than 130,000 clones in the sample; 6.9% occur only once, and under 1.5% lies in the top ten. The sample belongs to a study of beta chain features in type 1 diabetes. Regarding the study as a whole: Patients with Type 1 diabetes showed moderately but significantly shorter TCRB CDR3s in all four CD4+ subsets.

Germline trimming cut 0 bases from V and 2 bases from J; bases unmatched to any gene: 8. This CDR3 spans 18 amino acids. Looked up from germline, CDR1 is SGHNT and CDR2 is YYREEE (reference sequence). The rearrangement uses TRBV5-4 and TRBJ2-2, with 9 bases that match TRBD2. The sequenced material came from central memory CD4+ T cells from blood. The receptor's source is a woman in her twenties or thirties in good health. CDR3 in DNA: TGTGCCAGCAGCTTGGGTGGGCGACTAGCGGTTAACACCGGGGAGCTGTTTTTT. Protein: CASSLGGRLAVNTGELFF.